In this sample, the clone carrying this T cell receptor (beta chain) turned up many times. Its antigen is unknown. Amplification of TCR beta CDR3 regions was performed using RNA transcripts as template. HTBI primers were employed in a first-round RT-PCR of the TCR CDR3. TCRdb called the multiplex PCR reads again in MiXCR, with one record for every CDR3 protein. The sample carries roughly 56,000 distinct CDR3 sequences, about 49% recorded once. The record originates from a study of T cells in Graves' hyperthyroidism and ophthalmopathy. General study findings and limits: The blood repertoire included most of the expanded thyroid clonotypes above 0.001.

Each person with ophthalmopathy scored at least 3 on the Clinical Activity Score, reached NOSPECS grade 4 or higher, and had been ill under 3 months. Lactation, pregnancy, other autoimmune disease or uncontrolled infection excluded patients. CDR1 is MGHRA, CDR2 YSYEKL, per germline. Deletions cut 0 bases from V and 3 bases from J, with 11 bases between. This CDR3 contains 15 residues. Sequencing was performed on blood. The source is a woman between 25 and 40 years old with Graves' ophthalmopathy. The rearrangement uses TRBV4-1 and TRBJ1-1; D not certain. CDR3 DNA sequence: TGCGCCAGCAGCCAAGATTCCCCATTTGACACTGAAGCTTTCTTT. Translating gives CASSQDSPFDTEAFF.